The rows below give T cell receptor beta chains drawn from one sample of a study of neurological immune-mediated disorders. Via MiXCR, TCRdb re-called the 5' RACE reads, giving one row per CDR3 protein. The sample lists 35,000 to 40,000 distinct CDR3 sequences; around a tenth were seen once. Sequenced material: CD4+ T cells from blood. The receptors originated from a woman under 40 with HTLV-1-associated myelopathy (HAM/TSP). Both conserved end residues are part of each CDR3. The order of the fields is J gene, CDR3 length, V gene, D gene, clone size, CDR3 protein, CDR3 DNA. The D gene is left open where the match is weak. A clone size is listed for some rows: how often the clone was seen (once, few, many), or a class if it is expanded.

j_gene: TRBJ2-7; len: 15; v_gene: TRBV7-2; d_gene: TRBD2; abundance: many; CDR3aa: CASSRRTSPFHEQYF; CDR3nt: TGTGCCAGCAGCCGTCGGACTAGCCCTTTCCACGAGCAGTACTTC
j_gene: TRBJ2-4; len: 12; v_gene: TRBV2; d_gene: .; abundance: many; CDR3aa: CASSQGPNIQYF; CDR3nt: TGTGCCAGCAGTCAGGGGCCAAACATTCAGTACTTC
j_gene: TRBJ1-3; len: 16; v_gene: TRBV7-2; d_gene: .; abundance: many; CDR3aa: CASSLEEVRSGNTIYF; CDR3nt: TGTGCCAGCAGCTTAGAAGAGGTCCGGTCTGGAAACACCATATATTTT
j_gene: TRBJ2-7; len: 13; v_gene: TRBV6-6; d_gene: .; abundance: many; CDR3aa: CASSYVSSYEQYF; CDR3nt: TGTGCCAGCAGTTACGTGAGCTCCTACGAGCAGTACTTC
j_gene: TRBJ2-3; len: 15; v_gene: TRBV24-1; d_gene: .; abundance: many; CDR3aa: CATSDSTRGADTQYF; CDR3nt: TGTGCCACCAGTGACTCGACTAGAGGCGCAGATACGCAGTATTTT
j_gene: TRBJ1-5; len: 11; v_gene: TRBV6-1; d_gene: .; abundance: .; CDR3aa: CARPRNQPQHF; CDR3nt: TGTGCCAGGCCCCGGAATCAGCCCCAGCATTTT
j_gene: TRBJ2-4; len: 13; v_gene: TRBV7-2; d_gene: TRBD1; abundance: many; CDR3aa: CASSRDRTNIQYF; CDR3nt: TGTGCCAGCAGCCGGGACAGGACAAACATTCAGTACTTC
j_gene: TRBJ2-3; len: 13; v_gene: TRBV20-1; d_gene: .; abundance: many; CDR3aa: CSLSGLGTDTQYF; CDR3nt: TGCAGTCTTTCGGGTCTGGGGACAGATACGCAGTATTTT
j_gene: TRBJ2-7; len: 15; v_gene: TRBV20-1; d_gene: .; abundance: many; CDR3aa: CSASSSSVSGYEQYF; CDR3nt: TGCAGTGCTAGTTCTTCTTCGGTCTCGGGGTACGAGCAGTACTTC
j_gene: TRBJ2-1; len: 15; v_gene: TRBV5-1; d_gene: TRBD2; abundance: many; CDR3aa: CASSNGGSSYNEQFF; CDR3nt: TGCGCCAGCAGCAACGGGGGGAGCTCCTACAATGAGCAGTTCTTC
j_gene: TRBJ1-4; len: 15; v_gene: TRBV20-1; d_gene: .; abundance: many; CDR3aa: CSATGQGTYNEKLFF; CDR3nt: TGCAGTGCTACAGGTCAGGGGACATATAATGAAAAACTGTTTTTT
j_gene: TRBJ1-6; len: 14; v_gene: TRBV20-1; d_gene: .; abundance: many; CDR3aa: CSARDGNYNSPLHF; CDR3nt: TGCAGTGCTAGAGATGGCAACTATAATTCACCCCTCCACTTT
j_gene: TRBJ2-3; len: 15; v_gene: TRBV5-1; d_gene: TRBD1; abundance: many; CDR3aa: CASSGRAGGTDTQYF; CDR3nt: TGCGCCAGCAGCGGACGGGCAGGGGGAACAGATACGCAGTATTTT
j_gene: TRBJ1-2; len: 12; v_gene: TRBV5-1; d_gene: TRBD1; abundance: many; CDR3aa: CASSTNRGGYTF; CDR3nt: TGCGCCAGCAGCACAAACAGGGGCGGCTACACCTTC
j_gene: TRBJ1-6; len: 15; v_gene: TRBV6-6; d_gene: .; abundance: many; CDR3aa: CASSWAGGADSPLHF; CDR3nt: TGTGCCAGCAGTTGGGCTGGAGGGGCGGATTCACCCCTCCACTTT
j_gene: TRBJ2-1; len: 15; v_gene: TRBV6-2/TRBV6-3; d_gene: TRBD1; abundance: .; CDR3aa: CASSYRTGKSDEQFF; CDR3nt: TGTGCCAGCAGTTACCGGACAGGGAAATCTGATGAGCAGTTCTTC
j_gene: TRBJ2-1; len: 14; v_gene: TRBV5-1; d_gene: .; abundance: many; CDR3aa: CASSLEWGGNEQFF; CDR3nt: TGCGCCAGCAGCTTGGAGTGGGGAGGCAATGAGCAGTTCTTC
j_gene: TRBJ1-2; len: 12; v_gene: TRBV7-2; d_gene: .; abundance: many; CDR3aa: CASSHTGGGYTF; CDR3nt: TGTGCCAGCAGCCATACAGGAGGCGGCTACACCTTC
j_gene: TRBJ2-1; len: 16; v_gene: TRBV20-1; d_gene: TRBD2; abundance: .; CDR3aa: CSARVGTSGGAGEQFF; CDR3nt: TGCAGTGCTAGAGTCGGTACTAGCGGGGGGGCCGGTGAGCAGTTCTTC
j_gene: TRBJ2-2; len: 15; v_gene: TRBV7-8; d_gene: .; abundance: many; CDR3aa: CASSLRDSGTGELFF; CDR3nt: TGTGCCAGCAGCTTACGGGACTCGGGAACCGGGGAGCTGTTTTTT
j_gene: TRBJ1-1; len: 12; v_gene: TRBV20-1; d_gene: .; abundance: many; CDR3aa: CSATHRVENSEF; CDR3nt: TGCAGTGCTACCCACAGGGTTGAGAATAGTGAATTT
j_gene: TRBJ2-2; len: 14; v_gene: TRBV29-1; d_gene: .; abundance: many; CDR3aa: CSVGGGASTGELFF; CDR3nt: TGCAGCGTAGGAGGGGGCGCATCCACCGGGGAGCTGTTTTTT
j_gene: TRBJ1-5; len: 15; v_gene: TRBV2; d_gene: TRBD1; abundance: many; CDR3aa: CASSRDRRSNQPQHF; CDR3nt: TGTGCCAGCAGTCGGGACAGGAGGAGCAATCAGCCCCAGCATTTT
j_gene: TRBJ1-6; len: 14; v_gene: TRBV25-1; d_gene: .; abundance: many; CDR3aa: CASSKGMNNSPLHF; CDR3nt: TGTGCCAGCAGTAAAGGGATGAATAATTCACCCCTCCACTTT
j_gene: TRBJ2-1; len: 14; v_gene: TRBV20-1; d_gene: TRBD2; abundance: many; CDR3aa: CSAKPSGGAREQFF; CDR3nt: TGCAGTGCTAAACCTAGCGGGGGGGCCAGGGAGCAGTTCTTC
j_gene: TRBJ1-1; len: 17; v_gene: TRBV20-1; d_gene: .; abundance: many; CDR3aa: CSARDPRVPITNTEAFF; CDR3nt: TGCAGTGCTAGAGATCCCAGGGTCCCTATTACAAACACTGAAGCTTTCTTT
j_gene: TRBJ2-7; len: 14; v_gene: TRBV20-1; d_gene: TRBD2; abundance: many; CDR3aa: CSAGGRLAGGEQYF; CDR3nt: TGCAGTGCTGGGGGGAGGCTAGCGGGGGGCGAGCAGTACTTC
j_gene: TRBJ2-1; len: 12; v_gene: TRBV20-1; d_gene: .; abundance: many; CDR3aa: CSASGGPGEQFF; CDR3nt: TGCAGTGCTAGCGGGGGGCCAGGGGAGCAGTTCTTC
j_gene: TRBJ1-1; len: 15; v_gene: TRBV7-9; d_gene: TRBD1; abundance: many; CDR3aa: CASSSQGLMNTEAFF; CDR3nt: TGTGCCAGCAGCTCACAGGGGTTAATGAACACTGAAGCTTTCTTT
j_gene: TRBJ1-1; len: 17; v_gene: TRBV7-8; d_gene: TRBD1; abundance: many; CDR3aa: CASSPPTGIRLNTEAFF; CDR3nt: TGTGCCAGCAGCCCACCGACAGGGATTCGGCTGAACACTGAAGCTTTCTTT
j_gene: TRBJ2-1; len: 12; v_gene: TRBV7-2; d_gene: .; abundance: many; CDR3aa: CASSLAYNEQFF; CDR3nt: TGTGCCAGCAGCTTAGCCTACAATGAGCAGTTCTTC
j_gene: TRBJ2-1; len: 11; v_gene: TRBV10-3; d_gene: .; abundance: many; CDR3aa: CAISGNREQFF; CDR3nt: TGTGCCATCTCGGGGAACCGTGAGCAGTTCTTC
j_gene: TRBJ1-2; len: 13; v_gene: TRBV5-1; d_gene: TRBD1; abundance: many; CDR3aa: CASSLVGTGGYTF; CDR3nt: TGCGCCAGCAGCTTGGTGGGGACAGGAGGCTACACCTTC
j_gene: TRBJ2-7; len: 17; v_gene: TRBV4-2; d_gene: .; abundance: many; CDR3aa: CVSSQVIGAQSSYEQYF; CDR3nt: TGTGTCAGCAGCCAAGTTATCGGTGCTCAAAGCTCCTACGAGCAGTACTTC
j_gene: TRBJ1-3; len: 16; v_gene: TRBV9; d_gene: .; abundance: many; CDR3aa: CASSVRSGGSGNTIYF; CDR3nt: TGTGCCAGCAGCGTAAGATCCGGGGGCTCTGGAAACACCATATATTTT
j_gene: TRBJ2-3; len: 14; v_gene: TRBV20-1; d_gene: .; abundance: many; CDR3aa: CSARRDRGTDTQYF; CDR3nt: TGCAGTGCTAGAAGGGACCGCGGCACAGATACGCAGTATTTT
j_gene: TRBJ2-3; len: 14; v_gene: TRBV20-1; d_gene: TRBD1; abundance: many; CDR3aa: CSALDRGTTDTQYF; CDR3nt: TGCAGTGCGCTAGACAGGGGGACCACAGATACGCAGTATTTT
j_gene: TRBJ2-1; len: 16; v_gene: TRBV9; d_gene: .; abundance: many; CDR3aa: CASSQGQGSSYNEQFF; CDR3nt: TGTGCCAGCAGCCAGGGGCAGGGGAGCTCCTACAATGAGCAGTTCTTC
j_gene: TRBJ1-1; len: 14; v_gene: TRBV12-3/TRBV12-4; d_gene: .; abundance: many; CDR3aa: CASSFQGGGTEAFF; CDR3nt: TGTGCCAGCAGTTTTCAAGGGGGAGGCACTGAAGCTTTCTTT
j_gene: TRBJ2-1; len: 15; v_gene: TRBV6-6; d_gene: TRBD2; abundance: many; CDR3aa: CASSYAGGNYNEQFF; CDR3nt: TGTGCCAGCAGTTACGCCGGGGGGAATTACAATGAGCAGTTCTTC
j_gene: TRBJ1-1; len: 15; v_gene: TRBV20-1; d_gene: TRBD1; abundance: many; CDR3aa: CSARPGGSENTEAFF; CDR3nt: TGCAGTGCTAGACCAGGGGGCTCGGAGAACACTGAAGCTTTCTTT
j_gene: TRBJ2-1; len: 14; v_gene: TRBV5-5; d_gene: TRBD1; abundance: many; CDR3aa: CASSRTGGWYEQFF; CDR3nt: TGTGCCAGCAGCCGGACAGGGGGCTGGTATGAGCAGTTCTTC
j_gene: TRBJ2-6; len: 14; v_gene: TRBV6-2/TRBV6-3; d_gene: .; abundance: many; CDR3aa: CASTRGRGANVLTF; CDR3nt: TGTGCCAGCACTAGAGGGAGAGGGGCCAACGTCCTGACTTTC